One and the same sample provided the 3 T cell receptor beta chains below, sequenced in a study of T cells in Graves' hyperthyroidism and ophthalmopathy. Amplified regions were TCR beta CDR3 sequences from RNA transcripts. Primed by the HTBI set, a first-round RT-PCR was run on the TCR CDR3. MiXCR, applied by TCRdb to the multiplex PCR reads, yields one record per CDR3 protein. The table has hundreds of thousands of distinct CDR3 sequences, around a sixth seen once. The sample taken for sequencing was blood. Receptors originate from a woman aged 18-30 years with Graves' hyperthyroidism.

V and J are TRBV25-1 and TRBJ2-7; perhaps D is TRBD1 or TRBD2 (5 bases each). The CDR3 is 12 residues long. The germline V gene encodes CDR1 MGHDK and CDR2 SYGVNS. Trimming left V 3 bases short and J 5 bases short, with 8 bases between. The CDR3, as DNA: TGTGCCAGCAGTGATCGGGACCACGAGCAGTACTTC. Translated, it gives CASSDRDHEQYF.

The chain couples TRBV6-1 to TRBJ1-5; a possible D gene is TRBD1 (5 bases). The V gene lost 4 bases and the J gene lost 3 bases, with 10 bases spanning the gap. Germline V gives CDR1 MNHNS, CDR2 SASEGT. The CDR3 consists of 14 residues. CDR3 nucleotides: TGTGCCAGCAGTGCCTCGGGGGTCAATCAGCCCCAGCATTTT. Protein: CASSASGVNQPQHF.

This clonotype was counted a single time. This chain links TRBV9 with TRBJ1-1; D call uncertain. The V gene lost 4 bases and the J gene lost 3 bases, with 13 bases spanning the gap. This CDR3 is built from 14 residues. In germline, CDR1 is SGDLS, CDR2 YYNGEE. The CDR3 is CASSLEGRYTEAFF. Written as DNA, the CDR3 is TGTGCCAGCAGCTTAGAGGGCAGGTACACTGAAGCTTTCTTT.